A selection of T cell receptor beta chains follows, all from one sample in a study of shared clonotypes between healthy human individuals. The table came from immunoSEQ multiplex PCR; TCRdb's copy has only in-frame clones and leaves some out. This table holds millions of clones, roughly 95% found once. Sequencing input: naive CD4+ T cells sorted from blood. Receptors originate from a man younger than 30 in good health. Each CDR3 is given with its conserved first and last residue. Fields, in order: clone size, V gene, D gene, J gene, CDR3 protein, CDR3 DNA. A D gene is named only where the DNA matches it firmly. A row's size may be missing; if present it is once, few, many or a size class.

.	TRBV6-6	TRBD2	TRBJ2-3	CAIGGMDTQYF	TGTGCCATCGGGGGGATGGATACGCAGTATTTT
once	TRBV7-2	TRBD2	TRBJ2-1	CASSFLLAGLGEQFF	TGTGCCAGCAGCTTCCTGTTAGCGGGATTGGGTGAGCAGTTCTTC
.	TRBV10-3	TRBD1	TRBJ2-7	CAISEFGQGASYEQYF	TGTGCCATCAGTGAGTTTGGACAGGGGGCCTCCTACGAGCAGTACTTC
.	TRBV4-2	.	TRBJ2-7	CASSPLGQSGYEQYF	TGTGCCAGCAGCCCTCTAGGGCAATCTGGCTACGAGCAGTACTTC
.	TRBV4-1	TRBD2	TRBJ2-2	CASSPLGLATGELFF	TGCGCCAGCAGCCCTCTAGGACTAGCGACCGGGGAGCTGTTTTTT
.	TRBV11-2	.	TRBJ2-7	CASSLGPTPYEQYF	TGTGCCAGCAGCTTGGGTCCGACCCCCTACGAGCAGTACTTC
.	TRBV2	TRBD1	TRBJ1-5	CASSVDRAQYQPQHF	TGTGCCAGCAGTGTCGACAGGGCTCAATATCAGCCCCAGCATTTT
.	TRBV29-1	.	TRBJ2-7	CSVEAQGYEQYF	TGCAGCGTTGAAGCACAGGGCTACGAGCAGTACTTC
.	TRBV30	.	TRBJ1-5	CAWSAGSSNQPQHF	TGTGCCTGGAGTGCCGGGAGTAGCAATCAGCCCCAGCATTTT
.	TRBV6-4	.	TRBJ1-1	CASSQQRNTEAFF	TGTGCCAGCAGTCAACAGAGAAACACTGAAGCTTTCTTT
.	TRBV28	.	TRBJ2-7	CASSRGYEQYF	TGTGCCAGCAGTCGGGGGTACGAGCAGTACTTC
.	TRBV7-6	.	TRBJ2-5	CASSRDLRETQYF	TGTGCCAGCAGCCGAGATTTGCGGGAGACCCAGTACTTC
once	TRBV4-1	.	TRBJ1-6	CASRKVGDSPLHF	TGCGCCAGCAGAAAGGTGGGGGACTCACCCCTCCACTTT
.	TRBV5-1	.	TRBJ2-5	CASSSEGRQETQYF	TGCGCCAGCAGCTCCGAGGGCCGCCAAGAGACCCAGTACTTC
.	TRBV10-3	.	TRBJ2-5	CAISESWAYQETQYF	TGTGCCATCAGTGAGTCATGGGCCTACCAAGAGACCCAGTACTTC
.	TRBV4-2	TRBD1	TRBJ1-5	CASSPGQGDVQPQHF	TGTGCCAGCAGCCCAGGACAGGGGGACGTTCAGCCCCAGCATTTT
.	TRBV7-9	.	TRBJ2-7	CASSLGRAYEQYF	TGTGCCAGCAGCTTAGGCCGGGCATACGAGCAGTACTTC
.	TRBV5-4	.	TRBJ2-3	CASSLVSTDTQYF	TGTGCCAGCAGCTTGGTGTCCACAGATACGCAGTATTTT
.	TRBV5-1	TRBD2	TRBJ2-3	CASRASGAPTDTQYF	TGCGCCAGCAGGGCTAGCGGGGCACCCACAGATACGCAGTATTTT
.	TRBV2	.	TRBJ2-5	CASSDDTWYQETQYF	TGTGCCAGCAGTGATGACACCTGGTACCAAGAGACCCAGTACTTC
.	TRBV27	TRBD1	TRBJ1-1	CASRRTGGTLTEAFF	TGTGCCAGCAGAAGAACAGGGGGCACGCTAACTGAAGCTTTCTTT
.	TRBV18	TRBD1	TRBJ1-5	CASSPMGQGASQPQHF	TGTGCCAGCTCACCGATGGGACAGGGGGCTAGTCAGCCCCAGCATTTT
.	TRBV6-5	.	TRBJ2-1	CASSSPAVNEQFF	TGTGCCAGCAGTTCCCCAGCGGTTAATGAGCAGTTCTTC
.	TRBV7-2	TRBD2	TRBJ2-7	CASSLEGSGSYEQYF	TGTGCCAGCAGCTTAGAAGGTAGCGGGAGTTACGAGCAGTACTTC
.	TRBV9	.	TRBJ1-2	CASSVEYGAASYGYTF	TGTGCCAGCAGCGTAGAATATGGGGCCGCTAGCTATGGCTACACCTTC
.	TRBV5-6	TRBD1	TRBJ1-1	CASSLGQGPEAFF	TGTGCCAGCAGCTTGGGACAGGGGCCTGAAGCTTTCTTT
.	TRBV18	.	TRBJ2-5	CASSPLEETQYF	TGTGCCAGCTCACCCTTAGAGGAGACCCAGTACTTC
.	TRBV9	.	TRBJ2-1	CASSVSLDNEQFF	TGTGCCAGCAGCGTAAGCCTTGACAATGAGCAGTTCTTC
.	TRBV4-1	TRBD2	TRBJ2-3	CASSPDRGLAGGRGKSTDTQYF	TGCGCCAGCAGCCCGGACAGGGGTTTAGCGGGGGGGCGCGGGAAGAGCACAGATACGCAGTATTTT
.	TRBV11-2	TRBD2	TRBJ2-1	CASSFELAGVNEQFF	TGTGCCAGCAGCTTTGAACTAGCGGGGGTCAATGAGCAGTTCTTC
.	TRBV27	TRBD1	TRBJ1-4	CASSSRTGSRGEKLFF	TGTGCCAGCAGTTCAAGGACAGGGAGCAGGGGTGAAAAACTGTTTTTT
.	TRBV30	.	TRBJ1-2	CAWTLGGAGRYGYTF	TGTGCCTGGACCCTGGGGGGGGCTGGACGCTATGGCTACACCTTC
.	TRBV28	.	TRBJ2-5	CASSRPRGRETQYF	TGTGCCAGCAGCCGACCCCGGGGGAGGGAGACCCAGTACTTC
.	TRBV7-9	.	TRBJ2-1	CASSLDNNEQFF	TGTGCCAGCAGCTTAGACAACAATGAGCAGTTCTTC
.	TRBV7-2	TRBD2	TRBJ2-7	CASSLDLAGGGEQYF	TGTGCCAGCAGCTTAGACCTAGCGGGAGGGGGCGAGCAGTACTTC
.	TRBV11-2	.	TRBJ1-2	CASSVRPNYGYTF	TGTGCCAGCAGCGTTCGACCCAACTATGGCTACACCTTC
few	TRBV7-2	.	TRBJ2-1	CASSLANEQFF	TGTGCCAGCAGCTTAGCGAATGAGCAGTTCTTC
.	TRBV4-3	.	TRBJ1-2	CASSQERGLGYTF	TGCGCCAGCAGCCAAGAAAGGGGATTAGGCTACACCTTC
few	TRBV30	.	TRBJ1-2	CAWSNRGYNYGYTF	TGTGCCTGGAGTAATAGGGGTTATAACTATGGCTACACCTTC
once	TRBV19	.	TRBJ1-6	CASTKSSYNSPLHF	TGTGCCAGTACGAAGAGCTCCTATAATTCACCCCTCCACTTT
.	TRBV5-1	TRBD1	TRBJ2-7	CASSFTGGSSSYEQYF	TGCGCCAGCAGCTTTACAGGGGGCTCAAGCTCCTACGAGCAGTACTTC
.	TRBV4-3	.	TRBJ1-2	CASSQDGGTYGYTF	TGCGCCAGCAGCCAAGATGGAGGGACCTATGGCTACACCTTC
.	TRBV10-3	TRBD2	TRBJ2-3	CAISEAGKDTQYF	TGTGCCATCAGTGAAGCGGGAAAAGATACGCAGTATTTT
.	TRBV5-4	.	TRBJ1-1	CASSRRQPLNTEAFF	TGTGCCAGCAGCCGAAGACAGCCATTGAACACTGAAGCTTTCTTT
.	TRBV19	TRBD2	TRBJ2-1	CASINLAGGPSEQFF	TGTGCCAGTATTAATTTAGCGGGGGGGCCTTCGGAGCAGTTCTTC
.	TRBV6-1	TRBD1	TRBJ1-6	CASSETGGAIADNSPLHF	TGTGCCAGCAGCGAAACAGGGGGCGCGATTGCGGATAATTCACCCCTCCACTTT
.	TRBV9	.	TRBJ2-7	CARRSPDSYEQYF	TGTGCCAGGCGGTCCCCCGACTCCTACGAGCAGTACTTC
.	TRBV18	.	TRBJ1-5	CASSLTLSNQPQHF	TGTGCCAGCTCACTGACACTTAGCAATCAGCCCCAGCATTTT
.	TRBV18	.	TRBJ2-5	CASSPQVPIQETQYF	TGTGCCAGCTCACCCCAGGTCCCGATACAAGAGACCCAGTACTTC
.	TRBV19	.	TRBJ2-4	CASSAEGAKNIQYF	TGTGCCAGTAGTGCCGAAGGAGCCAAAAACATTCAGTACTTC
.	TRBV7-9	.	TRBJ1-1	CASSLEPQARTEAFF	TGTGCCAGCAGCTTAGAGCCTCAGGCAAGGACTGAAGCTTTCTTT